These T cell receptor beta chains were read from a single sample in a study of Graves' ophthalmopathy and Graves' hyperthyroidism. TCRdb reprocessed the multiplex PCR reads with MiXCR, giving one entry per CDR3 protein. The table has some 750,000 distinct CDR3 sequences, roughly two fifths seen once. Sequenced sample: peripheral blood. These receptors were collected from an adult man with Graves' ophthalmopathy. The CDR3 runs from the conserved cysteine through the conserved F or W. The D gene is left open where the match is weak. A clone size is listed for some rows: how often the clone was seen (once, few, many), or a class if it is expanded.

CDR3aa	CDR3nt	v_gene	abundance	d_gene	j_gene
CASSYLGSGNTIYF	TGTGCCAGCAGTTACTTGGGCTCTGGAAACACCATATATTTT	TRBV6-1	few	-	TRBJ1-3
CASSADRGLIHEQYF	TGCGCCAGCAGCGCCGACAGGGGGCTAATCCACGAGCAGTACTTC	TRBV5-1	-	TRBD1	TRBJ2-7
CASSFDWENTEAFF	TGTGCCAGCAGCTTTGACTGGGAGAACACTGAAGCTTTCTTT	TRBV7-9	many	-	TRBJ1-1
CATSRVLTAYGYTF	TGTGCCACCAGCAGAGTTCTGACAGCCTATGGCTACACCTTC	TRBV15	-	-	TRBJ1-2
CSQGRQGYYEQYF	TGCAGCCAAGGGAGACAGGGTTACTACGAGCAGTACTTC	TRBV29-1	-	TRBD1	TRBJ2-7
CASSPPQGNGYTF	TGTGCCAGCAGCCCGCCACAGGGGAATGGCTACACCTTC	TRBV7-9	-	TRBD1	TRBJ1-2
CSARDRHSNQPQHF	TGCAGTGCTAGAGATCGCCATAGCAATCAGCCCCAGCATTTT	TRBV20-1	-	-	TRBJ1-5
CASSLGGRIEAFF	TGTGCCAGCAGCTTGGGGGGGCGCATAGAAGCTTTCTTT	TRBV7-9	-	-	TRBJ1-1
CASSLWGQVDQPQHF	TGCGCCAGCAGCTTGTGGGGTCAGGTGGATCAGCCCCAGCATTTT	TRBV5-1	-	-	TRBJ1-5
CASGPGTGGLPSQPQHF	TGTGCCAGTGGTCCAGGGACAGGGGGTCTTCCCAGTCAGCCCCAGCATTTT	TRBV19	-	TRBD1	TRBJ1-5
CASSMGQGAPEAFF	TGTGCCAGTAGTATGGGACAGGGGGCCCCTGAAGCTTTCTTT	TRBV19	few	TRBD1	TRBJ1-1
CATSVRHTYEQYF	TGTGCCACCAGCGTCAGACACACCTACGAGCAGTACTTC	TRBV15	many	-	TRBJ2-7
CASSWGERDSPLHF	TGTGCCAGCAGCTGGGGGGAGCGGGATTCACCCCTCCACTTT	TRBV7-9	many	-	TRBJ1-6
CASSSETILKGYEQYF	TGTGCCAGCAGCTCAGAGACTATCCTTAAGGGCTACGAGCAGTACTTC	TRBV7-9	few	-	TRBJ2-7
CSVEASGANSYEQYF	TGCAGCGTTGAAGCTTCCGGGGCCAACTCCTACGAGCAGTACTTC	TRBV29-1	many	-	TRBJ2-7
CASSAATGDGYTF	TGTGCCAGCAGCGCCGCGACAGGGGATGGCTACACCTTC	TRBV7-3	many	TRBD1	TRBJ1-2
CASSLKPVGELFF	TGTGCCAGCAGTTTAAAGCCGGTCGGGGAGCTGTTTTTT	TRBV12-3/TRBV12-4	-	-	TRBJ2-2
CSAIHLETQYF	TGCAGTGCCATCCACCTGGAGACCCAGTACTTC	TRBV20-1	-	-	TRBJ2-5
CASRLGPEGTQYF	TGTGCCAGCAGACTTGGCCCAGAGGGTACGCAGTATTTT	TRBV7-9	-	-	TRBJ2-3
CSASVSGRVLVEQYF	TGCAGTGCTAGTGTTAGCGGGAGGGTGTTGGTCGAGCAGTACTTC	TRBV20-1	-	TRBD2	TRBJ2-7
CASRALQGPLGYTF	TGTGCCAGCAGAGCCCTCCAGGGCCCCCTGGGCTACACCTTC	TRBV2	few	-	TRBJ1-2
CRAAGTDVNQPQHF	TGCAGGGCCGCCGGGACAGATGTTAATCAGCCCCAGCATTTT	TRBV20-1	-	TRBD1	TRBJ1-5
CASSVEIGGGELFF	TGTGCCAGCAGCGTAGAGATTGGGGGCGGGGAGCTGTTTTTT	TRBV9	-	-	TRBJ2-2
CASSLDLWETQYF	TGTGCCAGCAGCTTAGACCTATGGGAGACCCAGTACTTC	TRBV7-9	many	-	TRBJ2-5
CASRAMMETQYF	TGTGCCAGCAGGGCCATGATGGAGACCCAGTACTTC	TRBV7-9	few	-	TRBJ2-5
CSVDLDGAGNTIYF	TGCAGCGTTGACCTTGACGGCGCTGGAAACACCATATATTTT	TRBV29-1	many	-	TRBJ1-3
CASSLEPGQGMVNTEAFF	TGCGCCAGCAGCTTGGAACCGGGACAGGGGATGGTGAACACTGAAGCTTTCTTT	TRBV5-1	-	TRBD1	TRBJ1-1
CASSPSFGKNTEAFF	TGTGCCAGCTCACCATCTTTCGGTAAGAACACTGAAGCTTTCTTT	TRBV25-1	-	-	TRBJ1-1
CASSAPNTGELFF	TGTGCCAGCAGTGCACCGAACACCGGGGAGCTGTTTTTT	TRBV25-1	many	-	TRBJ2-2
CASSQDLGTAYTEAFF	TGCGCCAGCAGCCAAGATCTAGGGACAGCTTACACTGAAGCTTTCTTT	TRBV4-1	-	TRBD1	TRBJ1-1
CSVEEGPGELFF	TGCAGCGTTGAAGAGGGTCCCGGGGAGCTGTTTTTT	TRBV29-1	few	-	TRBJ2-2
CASSPSPGPTEAFF	TGCGCCAGCAGTCCATCTCCGGGACCGACTGAAGCTTTCTTT	TRBV5-1	few	-	TRBJ1-1
CASSEEGNPAGGREQYF	TGTGCCAGCAGTGAAGAGGGCAATCCGGCGGGAGGTCGGGAGCAGTACTTC	TRBV2	-	TRBD2	TRBJ2-7
CASSSRTGLETQYF	TGTGCCAGCAGTTCCCGGACAGGGCTGGAGACCCAGTACTTC	TRBV25-1	-	TRBD1	TRBJ2-5
CATSRDWDRILANTGGLFF	TGCGCCACCAGCAGAGACTGGGACAGGATCCTCGCGAACACCGGGGGGCTGTTTTTT	TRBV15	-	TRBD1	TRBJ2-2